This passage covers 7 T cell receptor beta chains from one sample sequenced in a study of blood T cell repertoires in COVID-19. TCRdb keeps only in-frame clones here, not all; method: immunoSEQ multiplex PCR. In the table there are around 700,000 clones, 75% to 90% of which are singletons. Sequenced: peripheral blood. The receptor source for this set is a woman in her late teens or twenties with acute or convalescent COVID-19.

The genes are TRBV19 and TRBJ1-1; D is perhaps TRBD1 (6 bases). The CDR3 covers 13 residues. V gave up 10 bases and J gave up 1 base, with 13 bases separating them. Germline CDR1 and CDR2: LNHDA and SQIVND (reference sequence). CDR3 coding DNA: TGTGCCACCGACCCCAGGGGGAACACTGAAGCTTTCTTT. It codes for CATDPRGNTEAFF. The full variable domain, its missing parts supplied by reference TRBV19 and TRBJ1-1, is DGGITQSPKYLFRKEGQNVTLSCEQNLNHDAMYWYRQDPGQGLRLIYYSQIVNDFQKGDIAEGYSVSREKKESFPLTVTSAQKNPTAFYLCATDPRGNTEAFFGQGTRLTVV.

V is TRBV7-6 and J is TRBJ2-1; TRBD1 is a possible D gene (6 bases). CDR1 is SGHVS and CDR2 is FNYEAQ in the germline V gene. The length of the CDR3 is 14 residues. V was cut by 1 base and J by 8 bases, with 12 bases left in between. The chain's CDR3 is CASSLDLGGYEQFF. In DNA form, the CDR3 reads TGTGCCAGCAGCTTAGATCTAGGGGGTTATGAGCAGTTCTTC.

The V call is TRBV5-1, the J call TRBJ2-3; weak D call: TRBD2 (5 bases). Per the germline V gene, CDR1 is SGHRS and CDR2 is YFSETQ. This CDR3 has 14 residues. V lost 0 bases, J lost 2 bases, and 7 bases lay in between. The CDR3 loop is CASSLGLTTDTQYF. The DNA for the CDR3 is TGCGCCAGCAGCTTGGGACTAACCACAGATACGCAGTATTTT.

The gene calls are TRBV4-3 and TRBJ2-1; a possible D gene is TRBD2 (6 bases). Trimming shortened V by 2 bases and J by 8 bases, and 10 bases separated the two germline ends. The germline gives CDR1 LGHNA, CDR2 YSLEER. This CDR3 region has 13 residues. This CDR3 is CASSQLGEDEQFF. The CDR3 nucleotides are TGCGCCAGCAGCCAACTCGGGGAGGATGAGCAGTTCTTC.

The chain couples TRBV2 to TRBJ1-1; D is unresolved. CDR1 SNHLY and CDR2 FYNNEI come from the germline V gene. Trimming removed 2 bases from V and 4 bases from J, with 14 bases in between. The CDR3 spans 15 residues. CDR3 nucleotide sequence: TGTGCCAGCAGTGAACGGGTGGGAGTGGGCACTGAAGCTTTCTTT. Its protein product is CASSERVGVGTEAFF.

This chain joins TRBV25-1 and TRBJ1-1; TRBD1 aligns across 8 bases. Germline CDR1 is MGHDK and CDR2 is SYGVNS. V shed 4 bases, J shed 5 bases, and the junction held 9 bases outside the gene matches. The CDR3 totals 15 residues. This chain's CDR3 is CASSAGAGGLTEAFF. CDR3 nucleotide sequence: TGTGCCAGCAGTGCCGGGGCAGGGGGCTTGACTGAAGCTTTCTTT.

This chain links TRBV19 with TRBJ1-6; TRBD1 matches 7 bases. The junction had 7 bases not matched to a gene; V was cut back by 2 bases and J by 6 bases. The CDR3 sequence is 16 residues long. Germline values: CDR1 LNHDA, CDR2 SQIVND (reference sequence). CDR3 DNA: TGTGCCAGTAGTATACTCCCAGGGGGAGGTAATTCACCCCTCCACTTT. It specifies CASSILPGGGNSPLHF.